The T cell receptor beta chain described here comes from a study of identical twins' blood T cells (dated by TCRdb to about 2013). In terms of the full investigation: Around 50 million Illumina reads were obtained across approximately 12 libraries, comprising six alpha-chain and six beta-chain libraries. TCR alpha and beta chain repertoires of three pairs of monozygous twins were compared using next-generation sequencing to assess genetic influence on repertoire formation.

From a lookup of the germline V gene, CDR1 and CDR2 are SGHRS and YFSETQ. The CDR3 goes from the cysteine to the phenylalanine over 17 residues. The only DNA kept is the CDR3, 51 bases in frame from the first base. Deletion took 0 bases off V and 0 bases off J, with a span of 14 bases between the germline ends. Paper-wide results and their limitations: Environmental influences could not be excluded as an explanation for twin similarity, since twins were reared together. The proposed role of the TCRalpha J segment in MHC recognition during thymic selection was stated to require validation by independent studies. Twin pairs were reported to be markedly more alike in V gene usage than unrelated donors were, even when looking at non-selected out-of-frame TCRbeta clonotypes. The number of shared CDR3 clonotypes between two donors was mainly determined by the product of their cloneset sizes, and twins did not clearly deviate from this trend. Among the most abundant TCRbeta clonotypes, more CDR3 sequences were shared by each donor with her twin than with unrelated donors.

This clonotype was seen only a few times. Which antigen it targets is not known. No per-base quality is available; no much larger clone lies one base away. The library relied on 5' RACE. Sequenced using an Illumina Genome Analyzer IIx. RNA-based TCR cDNA libraries were prepared by a previously described protocol with several modifications. To prevent cross-contamination, sample-specific barcodes were added to both ends of each TCR cDNA library during cDNA synthesis and amplification. The paper's data handling went like this. Each individual had between about 95,000 and nearly 550,000 identified clonotypes, and each library contained roughly 2 to 3.6 million CDR3-containing reads. Reads carrying improper barcode index combinations were removed, after which the MiTCR software was used to build a cloneset for each library. During the assembly of CDR3 clonotypes by MiTCR, low-quality reads were filtered or rescued and PCR and sequencing errors were corrected. Artificial out-of-frame clonotypes were removed by being mapped to in-frame sequences, with one indel in the CDR3 allowed. Similarity of V and J gene usage between donors was measured as Jensen-Shannon divergence divided by mean entropy. Through fastp at Q25 and MiXCR, TCRdb rebuilt clones from the public reads, retaining in-frame beta chains. Each CDR3 protein gets just one entry, which takes the most common genes and DNA from the rows behind it. These V and J calls rely on TCRdb rather than the paper's analysis. For this sample there are roughly 380,000 distinct CDR3 sequences; 28% appear just once. The top ten clonotypes cover about 6% of the sample.

Six healthy women forming three monozygous twin pairs were used as donors. Each of the three twin pairs had been raised together, and the twins in each pair were thought likely to have encountered the same infectious agents and vaccines. RNA was isolated from peripheral blood mononuclear cells and used to prepare TCR cDNA libraries. The source material was PBMCs. The receptor was isolated from a woman aged 18 to 55 in good health. The chain joins TRBV5-1 to TRBJ2-3, with the D gene not clear enough to name. The CDR3 reads as follows: CASSLAPNVASTDTQYF. The nucleotides are TGCGCCAGCAGCTTGGCTCCTAACGTGGCTAGCACAGATACGCAGTATTTT.